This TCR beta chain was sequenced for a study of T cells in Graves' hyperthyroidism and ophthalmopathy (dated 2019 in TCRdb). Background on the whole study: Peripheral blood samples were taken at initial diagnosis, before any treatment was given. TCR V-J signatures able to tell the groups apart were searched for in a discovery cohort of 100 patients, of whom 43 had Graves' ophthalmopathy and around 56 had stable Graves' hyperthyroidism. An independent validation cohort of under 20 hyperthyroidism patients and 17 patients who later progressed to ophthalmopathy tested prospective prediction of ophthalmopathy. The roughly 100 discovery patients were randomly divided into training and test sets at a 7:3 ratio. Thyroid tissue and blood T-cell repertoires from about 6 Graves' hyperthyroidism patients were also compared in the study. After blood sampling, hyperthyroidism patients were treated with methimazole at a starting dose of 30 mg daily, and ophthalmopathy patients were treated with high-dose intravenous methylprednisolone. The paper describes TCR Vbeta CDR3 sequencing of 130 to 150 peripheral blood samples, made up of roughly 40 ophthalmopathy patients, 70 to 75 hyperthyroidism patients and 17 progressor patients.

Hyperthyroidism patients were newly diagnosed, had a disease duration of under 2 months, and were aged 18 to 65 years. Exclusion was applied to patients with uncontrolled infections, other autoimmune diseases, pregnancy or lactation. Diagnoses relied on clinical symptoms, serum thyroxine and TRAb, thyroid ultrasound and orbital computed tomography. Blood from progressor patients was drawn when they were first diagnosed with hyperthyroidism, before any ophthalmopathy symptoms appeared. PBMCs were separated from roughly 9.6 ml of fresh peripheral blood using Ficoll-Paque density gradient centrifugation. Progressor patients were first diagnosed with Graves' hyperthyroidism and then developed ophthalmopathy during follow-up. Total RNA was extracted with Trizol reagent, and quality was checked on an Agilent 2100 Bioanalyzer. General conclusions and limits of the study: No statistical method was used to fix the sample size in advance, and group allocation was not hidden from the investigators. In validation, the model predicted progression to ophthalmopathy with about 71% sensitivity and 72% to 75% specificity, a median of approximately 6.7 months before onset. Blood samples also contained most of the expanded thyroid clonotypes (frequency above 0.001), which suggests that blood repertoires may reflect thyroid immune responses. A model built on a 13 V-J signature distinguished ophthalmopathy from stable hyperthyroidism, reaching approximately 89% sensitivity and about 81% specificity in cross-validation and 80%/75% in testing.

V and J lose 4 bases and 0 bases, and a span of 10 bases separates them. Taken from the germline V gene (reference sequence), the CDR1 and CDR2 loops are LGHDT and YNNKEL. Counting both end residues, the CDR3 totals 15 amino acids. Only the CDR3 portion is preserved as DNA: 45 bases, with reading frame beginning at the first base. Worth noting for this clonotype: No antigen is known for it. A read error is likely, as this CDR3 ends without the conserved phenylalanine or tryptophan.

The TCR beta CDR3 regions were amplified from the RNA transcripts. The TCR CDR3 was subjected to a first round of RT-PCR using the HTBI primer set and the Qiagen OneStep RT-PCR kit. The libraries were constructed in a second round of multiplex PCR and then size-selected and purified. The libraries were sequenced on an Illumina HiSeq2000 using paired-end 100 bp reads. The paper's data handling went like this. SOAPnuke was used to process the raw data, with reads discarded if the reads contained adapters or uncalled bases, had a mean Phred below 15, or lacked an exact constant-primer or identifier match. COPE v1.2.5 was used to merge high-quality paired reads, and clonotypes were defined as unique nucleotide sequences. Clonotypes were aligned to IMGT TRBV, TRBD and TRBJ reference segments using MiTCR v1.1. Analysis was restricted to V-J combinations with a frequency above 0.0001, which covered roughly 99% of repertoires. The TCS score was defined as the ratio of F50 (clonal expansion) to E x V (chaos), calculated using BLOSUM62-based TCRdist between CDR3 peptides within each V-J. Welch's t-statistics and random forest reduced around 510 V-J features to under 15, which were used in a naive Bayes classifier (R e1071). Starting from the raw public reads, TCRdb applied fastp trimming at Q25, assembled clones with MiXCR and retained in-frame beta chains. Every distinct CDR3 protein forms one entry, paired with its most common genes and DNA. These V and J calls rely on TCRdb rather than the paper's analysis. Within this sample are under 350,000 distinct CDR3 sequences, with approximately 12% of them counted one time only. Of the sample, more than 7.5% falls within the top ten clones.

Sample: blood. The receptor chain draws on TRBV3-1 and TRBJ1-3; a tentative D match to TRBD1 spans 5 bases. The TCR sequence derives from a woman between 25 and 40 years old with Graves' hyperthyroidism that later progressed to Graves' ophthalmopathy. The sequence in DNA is TGTGCCAGCAGCCGAGGGACCTTCTCTGGAAACACCATATATTCT. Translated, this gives CASSRGTFSGNTIYS.